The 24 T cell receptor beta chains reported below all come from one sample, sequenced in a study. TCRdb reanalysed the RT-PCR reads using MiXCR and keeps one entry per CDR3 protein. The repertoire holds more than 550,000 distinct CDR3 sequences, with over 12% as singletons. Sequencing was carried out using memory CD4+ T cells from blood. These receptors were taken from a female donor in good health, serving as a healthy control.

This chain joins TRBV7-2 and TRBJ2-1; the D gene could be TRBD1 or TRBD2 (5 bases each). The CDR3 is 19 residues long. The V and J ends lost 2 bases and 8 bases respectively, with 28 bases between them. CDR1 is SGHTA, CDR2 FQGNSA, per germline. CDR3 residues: CASSLYPPQGRPLMDEQFF. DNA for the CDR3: TGTGCCAGCAGCTTATACCCCCCTCAGGGACGTCCCTTAATGGATGAGCAGTTCTTC.

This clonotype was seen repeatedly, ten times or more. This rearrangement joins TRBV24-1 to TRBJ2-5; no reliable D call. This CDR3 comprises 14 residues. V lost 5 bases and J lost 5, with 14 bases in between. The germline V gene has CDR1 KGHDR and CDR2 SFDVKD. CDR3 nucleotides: TGTGCCACCAGTGGTAACCCTACGAGGGAGACCCAGTACTTC. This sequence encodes CATSGNPTRETQYF.

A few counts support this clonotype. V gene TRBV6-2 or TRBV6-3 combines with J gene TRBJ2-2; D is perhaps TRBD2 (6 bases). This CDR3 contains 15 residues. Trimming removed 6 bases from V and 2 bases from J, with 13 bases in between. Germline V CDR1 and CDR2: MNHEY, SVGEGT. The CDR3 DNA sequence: TGTGCCAGCAGGCTCTCTGGACTAAACACCGGGGAGCTGTTTTTT. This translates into CASRLSGLNTGELFF.

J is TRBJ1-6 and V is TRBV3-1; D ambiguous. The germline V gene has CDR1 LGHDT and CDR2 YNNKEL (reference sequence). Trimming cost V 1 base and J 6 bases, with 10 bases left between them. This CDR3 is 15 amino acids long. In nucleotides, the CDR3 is TGTGCCAGCAGCCAAGGGCCAACCCCTAATTCACCCCTCCACTTT. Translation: CASSQGPTPNSPLHF.

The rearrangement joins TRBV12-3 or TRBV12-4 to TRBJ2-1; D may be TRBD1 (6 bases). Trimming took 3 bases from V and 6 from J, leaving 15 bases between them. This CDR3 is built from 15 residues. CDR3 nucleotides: TGTGCCAGCAGTTTGACATCCCGGGACATCAATGAGCAGTTCTTC. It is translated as CASSLTSRDINEQFF.

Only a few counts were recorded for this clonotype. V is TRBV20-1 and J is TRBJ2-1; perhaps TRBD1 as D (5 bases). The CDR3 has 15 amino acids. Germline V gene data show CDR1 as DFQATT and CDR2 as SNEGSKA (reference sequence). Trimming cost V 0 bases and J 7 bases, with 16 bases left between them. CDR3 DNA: TGCAGTGCTAGAGATTTCAGGGTCATCGGGAATGAGCAGTTCTTC. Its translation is CSARDFRVIGNEQFF.

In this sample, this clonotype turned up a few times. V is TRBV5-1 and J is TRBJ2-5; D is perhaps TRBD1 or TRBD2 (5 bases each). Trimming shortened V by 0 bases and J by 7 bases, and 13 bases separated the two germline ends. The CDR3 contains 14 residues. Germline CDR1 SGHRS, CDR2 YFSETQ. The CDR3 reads CASSLGTGTGTQYF. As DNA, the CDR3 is TGCGCCAGCAGCTTGGGGACCGGGACCGGGACCCAGTACTTC.

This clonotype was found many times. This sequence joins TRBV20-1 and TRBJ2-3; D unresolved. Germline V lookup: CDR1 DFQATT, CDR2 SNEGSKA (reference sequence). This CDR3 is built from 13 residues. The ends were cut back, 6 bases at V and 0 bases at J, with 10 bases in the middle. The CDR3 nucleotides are TGCAGTGCGGGCGGACCTAGCACAGATACGCAGTATTTT. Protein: CSAGGPSTDTQYF.

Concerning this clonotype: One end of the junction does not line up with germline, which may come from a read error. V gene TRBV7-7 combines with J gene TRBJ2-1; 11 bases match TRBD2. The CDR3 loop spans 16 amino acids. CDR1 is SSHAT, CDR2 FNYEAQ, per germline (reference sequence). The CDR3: CASSLGLAGGDNEQFF. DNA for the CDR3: TGTGCTAGCAGCTTAGGGCTAGCGGGAGGCGACAATGAGCAGTTCTTC.

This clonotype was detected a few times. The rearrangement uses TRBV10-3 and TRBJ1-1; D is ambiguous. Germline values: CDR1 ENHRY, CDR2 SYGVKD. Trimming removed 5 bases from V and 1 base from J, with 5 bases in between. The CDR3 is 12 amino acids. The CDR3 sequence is CAISSPNTEAFF. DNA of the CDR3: TGTGCCATCAGTAGCCCGAACACTGAAGCTTTCTTT.

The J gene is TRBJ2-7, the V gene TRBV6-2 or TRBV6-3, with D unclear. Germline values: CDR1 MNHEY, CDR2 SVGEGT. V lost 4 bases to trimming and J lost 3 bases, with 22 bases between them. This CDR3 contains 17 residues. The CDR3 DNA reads TGTGCCAGCAGTTCCCAAGCATCTCCTCACTCCCTCTACGAGCAGTACTTC. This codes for CASSSQASPHSLYEQYF.

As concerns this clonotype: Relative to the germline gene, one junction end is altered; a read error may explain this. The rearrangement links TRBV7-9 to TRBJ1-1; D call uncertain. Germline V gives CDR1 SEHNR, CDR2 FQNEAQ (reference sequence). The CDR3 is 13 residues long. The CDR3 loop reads CASSLNPQTEAFF. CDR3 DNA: TGTGCTAGCAGCTTGAACCCGCAGACTGAAGCTTTCTTT.

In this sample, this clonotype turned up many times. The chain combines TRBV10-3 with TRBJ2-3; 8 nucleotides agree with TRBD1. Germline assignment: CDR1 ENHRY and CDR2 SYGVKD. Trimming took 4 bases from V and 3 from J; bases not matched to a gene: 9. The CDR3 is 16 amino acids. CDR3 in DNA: TGTGCCATCAGTGGGACGGACAGGGAATCGACAGATACGCAGTATTTT. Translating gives CAISGTDRESTDTQYF.

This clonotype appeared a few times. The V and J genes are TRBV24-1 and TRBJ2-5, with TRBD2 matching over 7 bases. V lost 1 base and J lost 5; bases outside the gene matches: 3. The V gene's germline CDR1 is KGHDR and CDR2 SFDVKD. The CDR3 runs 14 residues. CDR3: CATSDLVGGETQYF. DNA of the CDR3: TGTGCCACCAGTGATTTAGTGGGAGGGGAGACCCAGTACTTC.

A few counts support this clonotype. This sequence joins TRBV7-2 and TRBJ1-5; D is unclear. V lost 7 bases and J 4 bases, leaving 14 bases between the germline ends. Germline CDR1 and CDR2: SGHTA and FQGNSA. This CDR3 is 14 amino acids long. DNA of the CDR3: TGTGCCAGCACCTCGGTGATGGGGAATCAGCCCCAGCATTTT. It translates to CASTSVMGNQPQHF.

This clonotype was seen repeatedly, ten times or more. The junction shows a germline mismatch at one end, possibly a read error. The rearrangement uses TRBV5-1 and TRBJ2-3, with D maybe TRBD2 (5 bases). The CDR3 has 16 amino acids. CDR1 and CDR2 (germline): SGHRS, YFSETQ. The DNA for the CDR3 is TGTGCCAGCAGCTTAGGCGGACTCGCAGGCACAGATACGCAGTATTTT. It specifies CASSLGGLAGTDTQYF.

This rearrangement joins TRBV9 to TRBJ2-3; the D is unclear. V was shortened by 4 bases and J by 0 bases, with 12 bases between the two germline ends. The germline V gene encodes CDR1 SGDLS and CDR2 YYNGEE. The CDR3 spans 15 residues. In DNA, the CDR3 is TGTGCCAGCAGCTACTGGTCTAAGAGCACAGATACGCAGTATTTT. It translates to CASSYWSKSTDTQYF.

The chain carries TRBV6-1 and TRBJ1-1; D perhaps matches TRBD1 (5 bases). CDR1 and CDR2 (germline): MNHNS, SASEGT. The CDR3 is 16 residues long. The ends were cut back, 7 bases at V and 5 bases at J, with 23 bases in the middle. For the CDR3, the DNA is TGTGCCAGCACCCACCAATGGCAGGGCGGAAGGACTGAAGCTTTCTTT. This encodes CASTHQWQGGRTEAFF.

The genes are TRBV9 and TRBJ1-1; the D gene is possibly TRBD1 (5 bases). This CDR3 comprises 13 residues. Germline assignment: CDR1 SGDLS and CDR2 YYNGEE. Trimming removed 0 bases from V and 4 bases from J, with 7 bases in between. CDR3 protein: CASSVVDSTEAFF. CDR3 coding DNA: TGTGCCAGCAGCGTAGTAGACAGCACTGAAGCTTTCTTT. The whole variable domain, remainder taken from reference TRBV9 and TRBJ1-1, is DSGVTQTPKHLITATGQRVTLRCSPRSGDLSVYWYQQSLDQGLQFLIQYYNGEERAKGNILERFSAQQFPDLHSELNLSSLELGDSALYFCASSVVDSTEAFFGQGTRLTVV.

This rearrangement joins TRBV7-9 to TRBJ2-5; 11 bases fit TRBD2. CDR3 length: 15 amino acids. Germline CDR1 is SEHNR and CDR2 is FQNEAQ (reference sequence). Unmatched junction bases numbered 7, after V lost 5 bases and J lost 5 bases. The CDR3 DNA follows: TGTGCCAGCAGCCTAACTAGCGGGAGTTTGGAGACCCAGTACTTC. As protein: CASSLTSGSLETQYF.

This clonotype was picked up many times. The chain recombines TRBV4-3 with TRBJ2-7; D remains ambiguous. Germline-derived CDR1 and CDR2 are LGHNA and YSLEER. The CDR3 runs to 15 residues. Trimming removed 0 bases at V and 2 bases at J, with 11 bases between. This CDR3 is CASSQEWPEAYEQYF. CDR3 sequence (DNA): TGCGCCAGCAGCCAAGAGTGGCCAGAAGCCTACGAGCAGTACTTC.

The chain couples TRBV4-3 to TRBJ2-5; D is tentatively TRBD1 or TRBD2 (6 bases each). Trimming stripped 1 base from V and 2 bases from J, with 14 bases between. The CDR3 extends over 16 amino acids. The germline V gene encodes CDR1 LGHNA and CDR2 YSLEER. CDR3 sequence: CASSQGGGTPQETQYF. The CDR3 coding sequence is TGCGCCAGCAGCCAAGGAGGCGGGACACCTCAAGAGACCCAGTACTTC.

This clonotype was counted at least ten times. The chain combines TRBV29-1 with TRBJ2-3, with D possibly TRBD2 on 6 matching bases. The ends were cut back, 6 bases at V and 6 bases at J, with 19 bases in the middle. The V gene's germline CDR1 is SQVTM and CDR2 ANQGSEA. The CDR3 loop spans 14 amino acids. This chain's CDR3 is CSVAKREWGDTQYF. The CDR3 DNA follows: TGCAGCGTAGCGAAACGGGAGTGGGGGGATACGCAGTATTTT.

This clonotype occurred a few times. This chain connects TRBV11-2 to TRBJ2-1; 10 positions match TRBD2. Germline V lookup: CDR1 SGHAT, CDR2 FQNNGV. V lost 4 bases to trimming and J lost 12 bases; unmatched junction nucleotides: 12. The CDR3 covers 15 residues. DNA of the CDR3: TGTGCCAGCAGCTCCAGGACTAGCGGAAGACTCGTGCAGTTCTTC. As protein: CASSSRTSGRLVQFF. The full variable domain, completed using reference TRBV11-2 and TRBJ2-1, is EAGVAQSPRYKIIEKRQSVAFWCNPISGHATLYWYQQILGQGPKLLIQFQNNGVVDDSQLPKDRFSAERLKGVDSTLKIQPAKLEDSAVYLCASSSRTSGRLVQFFGPGTRLTVL.